This TCR beta chain was observed in a study of early T cells in non-severe SARS-CoV-2 infection. Via MiXCR, TCRdb re-called the 5' RACE reads, giving one row per CDR3 protein. The top ten clones hold about 6.4% of a sample with 70,000 to 85,000 distinct CDR3 sequences, about 12% of them seen once. Germline values: CDR1 KGHDR, CDR2 SFDVKD. CDR3 length: 16 amino acids. V lost 4 bases and J 7 bases, leaving 18 bases between the germline ends. This chain joins TRBV24-1 and TRBJ2-2, with D tentatively TRBD1 (7 bases). Sequenced: whole blood. The TCR comes from an adult who was a healthcare worker with PCR-confirmed SARS-CoV-2 infection or an uninfected control (not recorded which). The CDR3 reads CATSDPVGRGVGELFF. CDR3 in DNA: TGTGCCACCAGTGACCCCGTTGGCAGGGGGGTCGGGGAGCTGTTTTTT.